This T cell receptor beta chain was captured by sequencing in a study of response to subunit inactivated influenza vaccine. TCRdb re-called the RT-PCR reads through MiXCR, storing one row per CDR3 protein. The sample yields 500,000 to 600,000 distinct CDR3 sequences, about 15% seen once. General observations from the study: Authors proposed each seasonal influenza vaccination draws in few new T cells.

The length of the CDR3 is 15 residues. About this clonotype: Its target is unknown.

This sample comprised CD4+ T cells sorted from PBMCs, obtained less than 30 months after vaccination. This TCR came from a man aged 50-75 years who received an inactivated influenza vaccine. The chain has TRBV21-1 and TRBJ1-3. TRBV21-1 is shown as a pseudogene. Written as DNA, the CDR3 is TGTGCCACCGCGATGGACGGCCACCCTGGAAACACCATATATTTT. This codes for CATAMDGHPGNTIYF.